Listed below are T cell receptor beta chains from one sample, sequenced in a study of control samples from healthy donors and cancer patients. Sequencing used immunoSEQ multiplex PCR; TCRdb keeps in-frame clones, though not all of them. The table records 70,000 to 75,000 clones, about 90% of them present only once. Input material: blood. The receptors were gathered from a woman aged 50 to 60 in good health. CDR3s leave out the opening cysteine and the closing phenylalanine or tryptophan. Each record gives: V gene, J gene, CDR3 protein.

TRBV29-1,TRBJ1-4,SVEEVTGPNEKLF
TRBV6-5,TRBJ2-5,ASFQGIKGETQY
TRBV2,TRBJ1-5,ASSMSGSNQPQH
TRBV5-6,TRBJ2-4,ASSLGQKNIQY
TRBV19,TRBJ1-4,ASRKQGDGYEKLF
TRBV7-2,TRBJ2-5,ASSLGGGGKTQY
TRBV6-4,TRBJ2-1,ASSETGGPLNEQF
TRBV30,TRBJ2-4,AWSVPGINIQY
TRBV27,TRBJ2-2,ASSSTPRRRINTGELF
TRBV9,TRBJ2-3,ASSVKGGGTDTQY
TRBV7-8,TRBJ2-7,ASSSGTGVYEQY
TRBV7-9,TRBJ2-5,ASSLGPRGAQETQY
TRBV6-5,TRBJ1-1,ASRELGTQAF
TRBV12-3/TRBV12-4,TRBJ2-1,ASSLLAYNEQF
TRBV7-9,TRBJ2-1,ASSLKGGSGPSYNEQF
TRBV30,TRBJ2-7,AWSPAYEQY
TRBV18,TRBJ1-1,ASSTGGQRGTEAF
TRBV19,TRBJ2-1,ASGLSKLAGGISSYNEQF
TRBV4-2,TRBJ2-2,ASSQGQAKATGELF
TRBV3-1/TRBV3-2,TRBJ1-4,ASSQGRRGRAGKLF
TRBV15,TRBJ2-2,ATSMDRVAYTGELF
TRBV3-1/TRBV3-2,TRBJ2-1,ASSLASSGRRNEQF
TRBV19,TRBJ2-7,ASSITGGSYEQY
TRBV30,TRBJ2-2,AWRDGGREAGELF
TRBV18,TRBJ2-1,ASSPSRLSSYNEQF
TRBV6-2/TRBV6-3,TRBJ2-2,ASSSSGSDHTGELF
TRBV15,TRBJ2-1,ATSRPGLSYNEQF
TRBV28,TRBJ2-1,ATLTGLNNEQF
TRBV11-3,TRBJ2-5,ASSLAVTGEQETQY
TRBV5-1,TRBJ2-3,ASSQTSTDTQY
TRBV5-1,TRBJ2-7,ASSLESGYEQY
TRBV18,TRBJ1-1,ASSPLGGKMNTEAF
TRBV7-3,TRBJ2-7,ASSLRPGNSYEQY
TRBV28,TRBJ2-1,ASSLIGRVVDEQF
TRBV10-3,TRBJ2-2,AISRETPENTGELF
TRBV28,TRBJ1-1,ASSARVAGAF
TRBV6-1,TRBJ1-1,ASTSTGDTEAF
TRBV5-1,TRBJ2-6,ASSLWGTSGKTGANVLT
TRBV2,TRBJ2-1,ASRVAGGVVNEQF
TRBV7-8,TRBJ2-5,ASSPILAVETQY
TRBV6-5,TRBJ2-1,ASSYLGNEQF
TRBV19,TRBJ1-5,ASSIGVGSQPQH
TRBV5-4,TRBJ2-7,ASSRGGQGADEQY
TRBV2,TRBJ1-5,ASSGVTGTSNQPQH
TRBV4-1,TRBJ2-3,ASSQRLAGPWGDTQY
TRBV7-8,TRBJ2-7,ASSLAGGPEQY
TRBV5-1,TRBJ2-1,ASSVDGYNEQF
TRBV6-4,TRBJ2-2,ASSDSGAGELF
TRBV10-3,TRBJ2-1,AISESGKRGVWNEQF
TRBV28,TRBJ1-2,ASSSITGGYYGYT
TRBV10-2,TRBJ2-5,ASSEKRLGETQY
TRBV5-1,TRBJ1-3,ASSLAGGRTGNTIY
TRBV28,TRBJ2-7,ASSSAGRPYEQY
TRBV12-1,TRBJ1-5,ASSSGSANFNQPQH
TRBV5-1,TRBJ2-3,ASSLGESTDTQY
TRBV12-5,TRBJ2-3,ASGLAGTDTQY
TRBV28,TRBJ1-3,ASSFGNTIY
TRBV7-8,TRBJ2-3,ASSLGLASYTDTQY
TRBV10-2,TRBJ2-6,ASIGVGGPGANVLT
TRBV18,TRBJ1-2,ASSPLGQGRTTNYGYT